Listed below are T cell receptor beta chains from one sample, sequenced in a study of tumor-infiltrating lymphocytes in primary liver carcinoma. Each CDR3 protein gets one entry after TCRdb re-called the multiplex PCR reads with MiXCR. Of under 200,000 distinct CDR3 sequences in the sample, less than 65% are singletons; the top ten hold approximately 6.6%. What was sequenced was peripheral blood. Every receptor here comes from a woman in her sixties or seventies with primary liver carcinoma and hepatitis B virus infection. Each CDR3 is given with its conserved first and last residue. D genes are given only for firm matches. Clone size is shown for a subset of rows, as once, few, many or a class of expanded clone.

v_gene	d_gene	j_gene	abundance	CDR3nt	CDR3aa
TRBV30	.	TRBJ2-7	few	TGTGCCTGGAGTTTCCCTTTGGGCGGGAAAACCTACGAGCAGTACTTC	CAWSFPLGGKTYEQYF
TRBV12-3/TRBV12-4	.	TRBJ2-3	.	TGTGCCAGCAGCCCCGGTCGGGGATGGAGGTCCACAGATACGCAGTATTTT	CASSPGRGWRSTDTQYF
TRBV12-3/TRBV12-4	.	TRBJ2-6	.	TGTGCCAGCAATCGGACCCGACTAGTCCCCGGTCGGGCCTCTGGGGCCAACGTCCTGACTTTC	CASNRTRLVPGRASGANVLTF
TRBV10-2	.	TRBJ2-4	.	TGCGTTAACAGTGAGTCAAGGGGATGGGACATTCAGTACTTC	CVNSESRGWDIQYF
TRBV6-1	TRBD1	TRBJ1-2	many	TGTGCCAGCAGGGGGACAGGGGGCTTCTATGGCTACACCTTC	CASRGTGGFYGYTF
TRBV11-2	.	TRBJ2-1	.	TGTGCCAGCGGTCTCCTAGCGAACTCCTACAACGAGCAGTTCTTC	CASGLLANSYNEQFF
TRBV5-1	.	TRBJ2-1	.	TGCGCCGGCAGCCCGCCAGGTTTCTCCTACAATGAGCAGTTCTTC	CAGSPPGFSYNEQFF
TRBV7-8	TRBD1	TRBJ2-2	.	TGTGCCAGCAGCCCACAGGGGAGTCGGAACACCGGGGAGCTGTTTTTT	CASSPQGSRNTGELFF
TRBV11-2	.	TRBJ1-2	once	TGTGCCAGCATCTCCGATGGACACGACTATGGTTACACCTTC	CASISDGHDYGYTF
TRBV6-1	TRBD1	TRBJ2-5	many	TGTGCCAGTCGGACAGGGGCGTTGGAGACCCAGTACTTC	CASRTGALETQYF
TRBV5-1	.	TRBJ2-5	.	TGCGCCAGCATCTTTGGAGAACTACAAGAGACCCAGTACTTC	CASIFGELQETQYF
TRBV5-5	TRBD2	TRBJ2-1	.	TGTACCAGCAGCTACGTACTAACCAGTGGGAGGGACAATGAGCAGTTCTTC	CTSSYVLTSGRDNEQFF
TRBV11-1	.	TRBJ2-1	many	TGTGCCAGCAGCGCCCCGGGGGTACAGTTCTTC	CASSAPGVQFF
TRBV11-2	.	TRBJ2-4	.	TGTGCCAGCAGCTTAGTTCCAAGCATTCAGTACTTC	CASSLVPSIQYF
TRBV6-1	.	TRBJ2-7	.	TGTGCCAGCAGTTGGGACCGGGGCGAGCAGTGCTTC	CASSWDRGEQCF
TRBV4-1	.	TRBJ1-4	.	TGCGCCAGCAACCATGATTGGGTCGAGACCGGTGGGGAAAAACTGTTTTTT	CASNHDWVETGGEKLFF
TRBV7-9	.	TRBJ2-7	.	TGTGCCAGCAGCTTAGGCCAGGGACGGGAGTACTTC	CASSLGQGREYF
TRBV11-2	TRBD2	TRBJ2-7	.	TGTGCCAGCAGCGCCATTTCCCGACTGGCGGGAGGGCTGAAACCCTACGTGCAGTACTTC	CASSAISRLAGGLKPYVQYF
TRBV28	.	TRBJ1-5	.	TGTGCCAGCAGGTCCCTTCCAAATCAGCCCCAGCATTTT	CASRSLPNQPQHF
TRBV29-1	TRBD1	TRBJ2-4	few	TGCAGCGTTGTAGACAGGGGACCGGAAAACATTCGGTACTTC	CSVVDRGPENIRYF
TRBV12-3/TRBV12-4	.	TRBJ1-5	.	TGTGCCAGGAGTTTAGGCAGAGATGGCAATCAGCCCCAGCATTTT	CARSLGRDGNQPQHF
TRBV29-1	.	TRBJ1-6	.	TGCAGCGTTCGCAGAGCTGAAAATTCACCCTTCCACTTT	CSVRRAENSPFHF
TRBV5-1	.	TRBJ2-1	many	TGCGCCAGCAGCCGAGACCAGCCCGGGGGTGAGCAGTTCTTC	CASSRDQPGGEQFF
TRBV5-8	TRBD1	TRBJ2-3	.	TGTGCCAGCAGCTCGGCCTCGACAGGGCCCGCAGATACGCAGTATTTT	CASSSASTGPADTQYF
TRBV28	.	TRBJ1-2	few	TGTGCCAGCAGTTCCCCCGCGGAGGCCGCCTACTATGGCTACACCTTC	CASSSPAEAAYYGYTF
TRBV4-3	TRBD2	TRBJ2-5	.	TGCGCCAGCAGCCAAGTGGCTAGCGGGAGGACTGGTGAGACCCAGTACTTC	CASSQVASGRTGETQYF
TRBV5-1	.	TRBJ2-7	.	TGCGCCAGCAGACAAGAAGAGACAGCGTACTCCTACGAGCAGTACTTC	CASRQEETAYSYEQYF
TRBV11-2	TRBD1	TRBJ2-3	medium-sized	TGTGCCAGCAGGGGACAGGGCCCAGATACGCAGTATTTT	CASRGQGPDTQYF
TRBV5-1	.	TRBJ2-7	.	TGCGCCAGCAGCTTGGACAGATGCTACGAGCAGTACTTC	CASSLDRCYEQYF
TRBV12-3/TRBV12-4	TRBD2	TRBJ2-7	.	TGTACCAGCAGTTTAGGACTAGCGGGAGACTACGAGCAGTACTTC	CTSSLGLAGDYEQYF
TRBV4-1	TRBD1	TRBJ2-7	once	TGCGCCAGCAGCCAAGAGGACAGGGGCCGGTCGGAGCAGTACTTC	CASSQEDRGRSEQYF
TRBV6-6	TRBD1	TRBJ1-5	.	TGTGCCAGCAGGAGATACGGGACAGATGGCAATCAGCCCCAGCATTTT	CASRRYGTDGNQPQHF
TRBV7-9	.	TRBJ2-6	.	TGTGCCAGCACAGAATCCGGTGGGGCCAACGTCCTGACTTTC	CASTESGGANVLTF
TRBV6-5	.	TRBJ2-7	many	TGTGCCAGCAGTTACTCGAACCGTAGGGAGCAGTACTTC	CASSYSNRREQYF
TRBV6-1	.	TRBJ2-5	.	TGTGCCAGCAGTGAAACAGTGGGGACCCAATACTTC	CASSETVGTQYF
TRBV29-1	.	TRBJ2-7	many	TGCAGCGTTGAGGGGGCGAGCTACGAGCAGTACTTC	CSVEGASYEQYF
TRBV4-1	TRBD1	TRBJ1-2	.	TGTGCCAGCAGCCTGGACAGGAGCTACACCTTC	CASSLDRSYTF
TRBV6-1	.	TRBJ1-3	.	TGTGCCAGCACCATGAACCGGCTCCACTCTGGAAACGCCATATATTTT	CASTMNRLHSGNAIYF
TRBV18	.	TRBJ2-1	few	TGTGCCAGCTCACCCGGATCTGACAATGAGCAGTTCTTC	CASSPGSDNEQFF
TRBV5-5	TRBD2	TRBJ2-2	.	TGTGCCAGCAGCTTGGGCGGTAGCGGGAGAGGGACCGGGGAGCCGTTTTTT	CASSLGGSGRGTGEPFF
TRBV6-5	.	TRBJ2-2	.	TGTGCCAGCAGTTACGGTGGAGCGGGCACCGGGGACCTGTTTTTC	CASSYGGAGTGDLFF
TRBV11-2	.	TRBJ2-5	.	TGTGCCAGCGGCTACTCCCGTGGTAACGGGAGAGAGGCCCAGTACTTC	CASGYSRGNGREAQYF
TRBV12-3/TRBV12-4	.	TRBJ2-7	many	TGTGCCAGCAGTTTAGCAGGGTTCGACGAGCAGTACTTC	CASSLAGFDEQYF
TRBV29-1	.	TRBJ2-7	many	TGCAGCGTTGGGAGTCTAGGTTACGAGCAGTACTTC	CSVGSLGYEQYF
TRBV4-1	.	TRBJ2-7	.	TGCGCCAGCAGCCCCCCAGTCAGCGGGCCTTCCTACGAGCAGTACTTC	CASSPPVSGPSYEQYF
TRBV5-6	TRBD1	TRBJ2-1	once	TGTGCCAGCAGCTTTGGGGACAGGGCCTACTATGAGCAGTTCTTC	CASSFGDRAYYEQFF
TRBV11-3	.	TRBJ1-1	.	TGTGCCAGCAGCAAACCGCCTATACAAGGGCCCACTGAAGCTTTCTTT	CASSKPPIQGPTEAFF
TRBV11-2	TRBD2	TRBJ2-2	.	TGTGCCAGCAGCGTCACCGGGACTAGCCTACCCCGGGAGCTGTTTTTT	CASSVTGTSLPRELFF